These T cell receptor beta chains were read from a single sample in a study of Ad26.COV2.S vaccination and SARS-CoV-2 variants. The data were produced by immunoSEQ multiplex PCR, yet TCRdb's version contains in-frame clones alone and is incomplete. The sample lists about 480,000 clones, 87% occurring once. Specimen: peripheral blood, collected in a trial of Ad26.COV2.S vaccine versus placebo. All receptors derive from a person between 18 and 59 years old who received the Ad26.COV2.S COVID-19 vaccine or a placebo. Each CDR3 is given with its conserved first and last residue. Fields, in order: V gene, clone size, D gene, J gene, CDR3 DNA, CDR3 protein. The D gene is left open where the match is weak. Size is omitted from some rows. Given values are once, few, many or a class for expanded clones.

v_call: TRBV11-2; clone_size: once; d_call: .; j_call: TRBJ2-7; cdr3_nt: TGTGCCAGCAGCTTACTGGGTTCCGAGCAGTACTTC; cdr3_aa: CASSLLGSEQYF
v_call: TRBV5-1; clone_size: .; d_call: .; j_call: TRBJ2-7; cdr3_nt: TGCGCCAGCAGCCTGGACGGGGCCTACGAGCAGTACTTC; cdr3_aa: CASSLDGAYEQYF
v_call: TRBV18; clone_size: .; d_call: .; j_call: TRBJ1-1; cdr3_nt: TGTGCCAGCTCACCACTGCCGGGGAACACTGAAGCTTTCTTT; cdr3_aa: CASSPLPGNTEAFF
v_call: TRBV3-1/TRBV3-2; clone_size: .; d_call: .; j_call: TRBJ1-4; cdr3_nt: TGTGCCAGCAGCCAGGGCGTTGAAAAACTGTTTTTT; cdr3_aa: CASSQGVEKLFF
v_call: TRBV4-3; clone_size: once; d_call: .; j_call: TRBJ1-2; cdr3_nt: TGCGCCAGCAGCCAAGATCTCCTCTTTTCCCAGAGCTATGGCTACACCTTC; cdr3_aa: CASSQDLLFSQSYGYTF
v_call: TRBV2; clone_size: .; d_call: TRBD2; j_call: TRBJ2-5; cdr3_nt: TGTGCCAGCAGCCAAATCGGGACTAGCTCGGAGACCCAGTACTTC; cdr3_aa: CASSQIGTSSETQYF
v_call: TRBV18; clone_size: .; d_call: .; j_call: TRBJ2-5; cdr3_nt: TGTGCCAGCTCACCCAAGGTCGGTGTCGAGACCCAGTACTTC; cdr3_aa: CASSPKVGVETQYF
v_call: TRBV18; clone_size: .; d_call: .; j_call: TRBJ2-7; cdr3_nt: TGTGCCAGCTCACCGGCAGGGGCTTACGAGCAGTACTTC; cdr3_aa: CASSPAGAYEQYF
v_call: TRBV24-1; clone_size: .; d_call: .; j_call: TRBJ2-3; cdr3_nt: TGTGCCACCAGTGATTTCCGGGACCTCAAGGGAGATACGCAGTATTTT; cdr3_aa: CATSDFRDLKGDTQYF
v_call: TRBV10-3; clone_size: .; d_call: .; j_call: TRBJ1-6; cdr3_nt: TGTGCCATCAGTGAGCTGGGGGCAGGCGGGGGCTCACCCCTCCACTTT; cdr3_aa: CAISELGAGGGSPLHF
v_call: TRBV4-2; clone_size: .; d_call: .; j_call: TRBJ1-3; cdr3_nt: TGTGCCAGCAGTTATGGGGGAGGATTTGGAAACACCATATATTTT; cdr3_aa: CASSYGGGFGNTIYF
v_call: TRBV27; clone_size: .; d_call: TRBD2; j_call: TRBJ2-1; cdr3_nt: TGTGCCAGCAGTTTACCCCCCAGCGGGAGGTCTGATGAGCAGTTCTTC; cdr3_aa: CASSLPPSGRSDEQFF
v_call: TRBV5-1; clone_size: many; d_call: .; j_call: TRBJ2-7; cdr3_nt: TGCGCCAGCAGCATCGAGGGGAGGTACGAGCAGTACTTC; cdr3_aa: CASSIEGRYEQYF
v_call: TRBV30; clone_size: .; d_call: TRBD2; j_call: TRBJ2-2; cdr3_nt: TGTGCCTGGAGTGTACTGGGACTAGGTGTCGGGGAGCTGTTTTTT; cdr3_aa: CAWSVLGLGVGELFF
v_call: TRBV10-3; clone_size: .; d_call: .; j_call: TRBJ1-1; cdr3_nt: TGTGCCATCAGTGAGCCGACGGCAATGAACACTGAAGCTTTCTTT; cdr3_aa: CAISEPTAMNTEAFF
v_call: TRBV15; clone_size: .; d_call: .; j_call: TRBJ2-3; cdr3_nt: TGTGCCACCAGCAGAGGCTTCCGGGAGTCGGGCACAGATACGCAGTATTTT; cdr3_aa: CATSRGFRESGTDTQYF
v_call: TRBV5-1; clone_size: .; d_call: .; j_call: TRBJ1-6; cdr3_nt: TGCGCCAGCAGCTTGGAGGAACTCAATTCACCCCTCCACTTT; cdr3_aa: CASSLEELNSPLHF
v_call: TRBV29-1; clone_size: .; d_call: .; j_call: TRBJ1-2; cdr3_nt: TGCAGCGTAGACCACAGGGACTTCTATGGCTACACCTTC; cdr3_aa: CSVDHRDFYGYTF
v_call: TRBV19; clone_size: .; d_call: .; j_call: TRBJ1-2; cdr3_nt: TGTGCCAGTAGTATAGCTGGCAGAAACTATGGCTACACCTTC; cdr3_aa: CASSIAGRNYGYTF
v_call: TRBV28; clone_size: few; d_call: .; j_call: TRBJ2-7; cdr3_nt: TGTGCCAGCAGTTTAATGGGCCCCTCCTACGAGCAGTACTTC; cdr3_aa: CASSLMGPSYEQYF
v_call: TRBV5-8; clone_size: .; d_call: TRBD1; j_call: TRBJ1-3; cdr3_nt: TGTGCCAGCAGCTTGGACAGGGGGCAAGGAAACACCATATATTTT; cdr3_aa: CASSLDRGQGNTIYF
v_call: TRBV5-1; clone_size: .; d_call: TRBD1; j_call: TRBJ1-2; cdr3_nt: TGCGCCAGCAGCCCCAGGGGGCAAACTAACTATGGCTACACCTTC; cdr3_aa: CASSPRGQTNYGYTF
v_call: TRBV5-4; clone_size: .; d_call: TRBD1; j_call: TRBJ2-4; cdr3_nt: TGTGCCAGCAGCCCATCCAGGGACAGGGGTTTCGCCATTCAGTACTTC; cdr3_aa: CASSPSRDRGFAIQYF
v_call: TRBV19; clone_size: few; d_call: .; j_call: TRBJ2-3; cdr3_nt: TGTGCCAGTAGTGCCGGGCGACAAGTCACAGATACGCAGTATTTT; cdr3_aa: CASSAGRQVTDTQYF